Listed below are T cell receptor beta chains from one sample, sequenced in a study of T cell responses to AZD1222 COVID-19 vaccine. Some clones are missing from TCRdb's copy, which holds only in-frame ones; the method was immunoSEQ multiplex PCR. This sample has about 100,000 clones, with approximately 90% found just once. The specimen was peripheral blood, collected on day 0 of MenACWY control vaccination. The receptor set was obtained from an adult in good health. CDR3s include the opening cysteine and the closing phenylalanine or tryptophan. The order of the fields is CDR3 DNA, CDR3 protein, V gene, clone size, D gene, J gene. D genes are given only for firm matches. The size of a clone is reported for some rows only, either as once, few or many, or as a class for expanded clones.

TGTGCCAGCAGTGAATTCGGCAGCGGGCACTATGGCTACACCTTC	CASSEFGSGHYGYTF	TRBV25-1	.	.	TRBJ1-2
TGTGCCAGTAGTATGGGTACAGGGGGCATCGAGCAGTACTTC	CASSMGTGGIEQYF	TRBV19	.	TRBD1	TRBJ2-7
TGCGCCAGCAGTGCTGGGTCTGGGGCCAACGTCCTGACTTTC	CASSAGSGANVLTF	TRBV10-1	.	.	TRBJ2-6
TGTGCCTGGAGCGACGGGCCTTATCAGCCCCAGCATTTT	CAWSDGPYQPQHF	TRBV30	.	.	TRBJ1-5
TGTGCCAGCAGTTCGGGGTTTGGGGCGCATTCACCCCTCCACTTT	CASSSGFGAHSPLHF	TRBV6-6	.	.	TRBJ1-6
TGTGCCAGCAGCGTAGGGGGGGACAGCACCACCTACGAGCAGTACTTC	CASSVGGDSTTYEQYF	TRBV9	.	.	TRBJ2-7
TGTGCCAGCAGCTTACCACTAGCGGGGGCGGTTCGGGATACGCAGTATTTT	CASSLPLAGAVRDTQYF	TRBV7-9	.	TRBD2	TRBJ2-3
TGTGCCAGCAGCGAACAGGGAGATACGCAGTATTTT	CASSEQGDTQYF	TRBV21-1	.	.	TRBJ2-3
TGTGCCAGCAGCGCACAGGGGCTGTACACAGATACGCAGTATTTT	CASSAQGLYTDTQYF	TRBV2	once	TRBD1	TRBJ2-3
TGCGCCAGCAGCCAAGGAGGACCCCGGGGGGCCGAGTATGGCTACACCTTC	CASSQGGPRGAEYGYTF	TRBV4-3	.	.	TRBJ1-2
TGCGCCAGCAGCCAAGACGAAGCCTTCAATCAGCCCCAGCATTTT	CASSQDEAFNQPQHF	TRBV4-1	.	.	TRBJ1-5
TGTGCCAGCAGCAAAAACTTGGACCAAGAGACCCAGTACTTC	CASSKNLDQETQYF	TRBV13	.	.	TRBJ2-5
TGTGCCATCAGTGAGATAGCTAACGAGCAGTACTTC	CAISEIANEQYF	TRBV10-3	.	.	TRBJ2-7
TGTGCCAGTAGTAACACCAGGGCCACTGAAGCTTTCTTT	CASSNTRATEAFF	TRBV19	.	.	TRBJ1-1
TGTGCCAGCAGCACCGGACTAGCGGGGGGTTCAGAGACCCAGTACTTC	CASSTGLAGGSETQYF	TRBV7-2	.	TRBD2	TRBJ2-5